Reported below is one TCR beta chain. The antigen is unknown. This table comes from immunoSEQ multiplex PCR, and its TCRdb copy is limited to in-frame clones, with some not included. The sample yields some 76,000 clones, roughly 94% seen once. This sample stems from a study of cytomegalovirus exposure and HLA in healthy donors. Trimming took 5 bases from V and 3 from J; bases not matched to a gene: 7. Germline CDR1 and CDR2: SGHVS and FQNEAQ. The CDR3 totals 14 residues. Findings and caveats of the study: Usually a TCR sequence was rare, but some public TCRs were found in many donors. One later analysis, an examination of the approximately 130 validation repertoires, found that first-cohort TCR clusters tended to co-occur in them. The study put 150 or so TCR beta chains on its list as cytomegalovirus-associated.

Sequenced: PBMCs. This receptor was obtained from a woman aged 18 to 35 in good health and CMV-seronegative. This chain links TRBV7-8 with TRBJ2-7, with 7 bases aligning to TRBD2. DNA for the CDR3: TGTGCCAGCAGCGGTGGTGGGGGGGACTACGAGCAGTACTTC. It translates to CASSGGGGDYEQYF.